The clone carrying this T cell receptor beta chain was recorded at least ten times. Its cognate antigen is unknown. This sample was included in a study of regulatory T cells in long-lasting Graves disease. Study-wide findings and caveats: Those with persistent Graves' had less TCR diversity than newly diagnosed patients. Accuracy could have been hurt by small sample size.

Regarding time point: persistent/refractory GD, antithyroid drugs over 5 years with positive TRAb. Scientists built the TCR library using RNA that was extracted from PBMCs. Doctors identified Graves' disease using the American Thyroid Association guidelines. Libraries of TCR beta came from iRepertoire HTBI primers plus Arm-PCR of CDR3 regions. TCRdb re-derived calls from the multiplex PCR reads in MiXCR, one entry per CDR3 protein. The repertoire holds roughly 700,000 distinct CDR3 sequences, with approximately 31% as singletons. The receptor was derived from a female donor with Graves disease. This specimen was peripheral blood mononuclear cells (PBMCs), taken when the disease was refractory, from a patient treated with antithyroid drugs.

CDR3 DNA sequence: TGTGCCAGCAGTTTAAGAGTAAATGAAAAACTGTTTTTT. It yields the protein CASSLRVNEKLFF. The chain recombines TRBV12-3 or TRBV12-4 with TRBJ1-4; no reliable D call. The ends were cut back, 2 bases at V and 5 bases at J, with 6 bases in the middle. The CDR3 length is 13 residues.